One sample yielded the 10 T cell receptor beta chains listed below, sequenced in a study of T cells after yellow fever vaccination. TCRdb re-called the 5' RACE reads through MiXCR, storing one row per CDR3 protein. The top ten clones hold about two fifths of a sample with roughly 99,000 distinct CDR3 sequences, under 7% of them seen once. The sample was CD8+ T cells sorted from PBMCs, taken 10 days after the yellow fever booster vaccination. All receptors come from a man younger than 30 who received the YFV17D yellow fever vaccine.

This clonotype has a count of ten or more. This chain joins TRBV6-5 and TRBJ2-3, with 8 bases fitting TRBD2. Germline values: CDR1 MNHEY, CDR2 SVGAGI. Trimming at V came to 1 base and at J to 2 bases, leaving 11 bases not matched to a gene. This CDR3 contains 18 residues. The CDR3 DNA reads as TGTGCCAGCAGTTACTATCGGGAGGGGGTGCCTTTCACAGATACGCAGTATTTT. Protein product: CASSYYREGVPFTDTQYF.

This clonotype was detected many times. The rearrangement links TRBV5-1 to TRBJ1-6, with D perhaps matching TRBD1 (6 bases). This CDR3 is 14 amino acids long. The V end lost 4 bases, the J end lost 13 bases, and 18 bases lay between the germline ends. CDR1 and CDR2 (germline): SGHRS, YFSETQ. This chain's CDR3 is CASSPLGGARPLHF. The CDR3 bases are TGCGCCAGCAGCCCTCTTGGGGGGGCGCGGCCCCTCCACTTT.

This chain joins TRBV7-2 and TRBJ2-3; TRBD2 aligns across 12 bases. The CDR3 runs 17 residues. Germline V gene data show CDR1 as SGHTA and CDR2 as FQGNSA. V dropped 2 bases and J dropped 10; count of bases not matched to a gene: 13. This CDR3 is CASSLPLAGGPRGAQYF. In nucleotides, the CDR3 is TGTGCCAGCAGCTTACCTCTAGCGGGGGGGCCTAGGGGTGCGCAGTATTTT. The variable domain in full, completed from reference TRBV7-2 and TRBJ2-3, reads GAGVSQSPSNKVTEKGKDVELRCDPISGHTALYWYRQSLGQGLEFLIYFQGNSAPDKSGLPSDRFSAERTGGSVSTLTIQRTQQEDSAVYLCASSLPLAGGPRGAQYFGPGTRLTVL.

This clonotype has ten or more counts. This chain connects TRBV28 to TRBJ2-3; D gene ambiguous. Per the germline V gene, CDR1 is MDHEN and CDR2 is SYDVKM. V was shortened by 4 bases and J by 2 bases, with 16 bases between the two germline ends. This CDR3 region has 16 residues. The CDR3 loop reads CASSSPGEEATDTQYF. The CDR3 bases are TGTGCCAGCAGTTCCCCCGGCGAAGAAGCCACAGATACGCAGTATTTT.

V usage is TRBV27 and J usage is TRBJ2-7; D is uncertain. The CDR3 contains 15 residues. The germline CDR1 and CDR2 sequences are MNHEY and SMNVEV (reference sequence). V lost 6 bases and J lost 2, with 17 bases in between. DNA for the CDR3: TGTGCCAGCAGCCCCCAGGTTCTCCCTGCCTACGAGCAGTACTTC. Translation gives CASSPQVLPAYEQYF.

This chain uses TRBV14 with TRBJ2-2; 10 bases agree with TRBD1. Germline CDR1 reads SGHDN; CDR2 reads FVKESK. Unmatched junction bases numbered 4, after V lost 5 bases and J lost 7 bases. The CDR3 spans 14 residues. CDR3 amino acids: CASSETGGIGELFF. The DNA of the CDR3 is TGTGCCAGCAGCGAGACAGGGGGCATCGGGGAGCTGTTTTTT.

This clonotype has ten or more counts. The chain recombines TRBV6-5 with TRBJ1-1; a possible D gene is TRBD1 (6 bases). The CDR3 consists of 15 residues. Germline V gives CDR1 MNHEY, CDR2 SVGAGI. V was trimmed by 0 bases and J by 7 bases, leaving 15 bases between them. The CDR3 DNA is TGTGCCAGCAGTTACTCTTTGGACAGCAGCTTTGAAGCTTTCTTT. Translating it yields CASSYSLDSSFEAFF.

This clonotype was seen repeatedly, ten times or more. The rearrangement uses TRBV12-3 or TRBV12-4 and TRBJ2-1; D gene uncertain. V was trimmed by 1 base and J by 2 bases, leaving 6 bases between them. The length of the CDR3 is 14 residues. The CDR3 spells CASSLVDPYNEQFF. CDR3 in DNA: TGTGCCAGCAGTTTAGTTGATCCCTACAATGAGCAGTTCTTC.

This clonotype occurred a few times. The J gene is TRBJ1-5, the V gene TRBV2; 7 nucleotides line up with TRBD1. The V gene end was trimmed by 6 bases and the J gene end by 4 bases; junction bases not matched to a gene: 6. The length of the CDR3 is 14 residues. In germline, CDR1 is SNHLY, CDR2 FYNNEI. DNA for the CDR3: TGTGCCAGCAGCGACAGGGTTGGGAATCAGCCCCAGCATTTT. Its protein product is CASSDRVGNQPQHF.

The table lists this clonotype with a few counts. This rearrangement joins TRBV6-5 to TRBJ1-5, with D hard to call. V lost 8 bases, J lost 1 base, and 9 bases lay in between. CDR1 MNHEY and CDR2 SVGAGI come from the germline V gene. The CDR3 is 13 amino acids. The CDR3 nucleotides read TGTGCCAGCGGGAAAGGCAGCAATCAGCCCCAGCATTTT. This gives the protein CASGKGSNQPQHF.